The clone carrying this TCR beta chain was seen repeatedly, ten times or more. Its antigen is undetermined. Losses at the gene ends were 3 bases for V and 3 bases for J; bases not matched to a gene: 7. Germline V gives CDR1 DFQATT, CDR2 SNEGSKA (reference sequence). The CDR3 sequence is 14 residues long. This specimen comes from a study of CD8 T cells in ankylosing spondylitis. Study-level points and caveats: Past research had described some motif variants in reactive arthritis synovial fluid and blood. Ankylosing spondylitis blood seemed to carry a telltale TCR beta motif made of fewer than 10 highly homologous variants.

TCRdb re-analysed the 5' RACE reads in MiXCR, keeping a single row per CDR3 protein. The sample contains about 800,000 distinct CDR3 sequences, roughly 10% of which appear only once. The chain links TRBV20-1 to TRBJ2-7; 8 nucleotides match TRBD2. Input material: blood, either unsorted or a sorted T cell fraction (not recorded which). This TCR was sampled from a male donor with ankylosing spondylitis. For the CDR3, the DNA is TGCAGTGCTAGGGAAGGCAGCGGGGGCTACGAGCAGTACTTC. Residues: CSAREGSGGYEQYF.